This record concerns one T cell receptor beta chain sequence. No antigen is known for it. Within one base of it there is no much larger clone, and no base qualities were kept. The record originates from a study of T-cell reconstitution after alpha-beta-depleted transplantation in children (dated by TCRdb to 2015 to 2016). With regard to the full study: Using TCR repertoire profiling, the study followed T-cell immune reconstitution in a quantitative way in children after TCRalphabeta/CD19-depleted allogeneic hematopoietic cell transplantation.

The CDR3 spans 14 residues, from the cysteine through the phenylalanine. The only DNA kept is the CDR3, 42 bases in frame from the first base. The V end loses 7 bases and the J end loses 2 bases, and a stretch of 16 bases separates them. In the germline V gene, CDR1 corresponds to SQVTM and CDR2 to ANQGSEA. Receptors were amplified or captured by PCR. Instrument used: Illumina HiSeq 2500. To normalize quantification of the TCRbeta repertoire, the TCR libraries were built with molecular barcoding that relied on unique molecular identifiers. TCRdb took the public reads, trimmed them with fastp at Q25, ran MiXCR for clone calling and kept in-frame beta chains. Merged by CDR3 protein, the rows form single entries marked with the most common genes and DNA. A total of approximately 420,000 distinct CDR3 sequences appear in this sample, around 9.9% of them only once. The ten most abundant clones make up approximately 5% of the sample.

Source: PBMCs from the stem cell graft donor, taken from the stem cell graft. The V and J genes are TRBV29-1 and TRBJ2-3, with TRBD2 as a weak D call on 6 bases. The sequence came from a human donor who donated a stem cell graft to a child with acute myeloid leukemia. CDR3 region: CSATGGEVTDTQYF. The DNA sequence is as follows: TGCAGCGCCACGGGCGGGGAAGTCACAGATACGCAGTATTTT.